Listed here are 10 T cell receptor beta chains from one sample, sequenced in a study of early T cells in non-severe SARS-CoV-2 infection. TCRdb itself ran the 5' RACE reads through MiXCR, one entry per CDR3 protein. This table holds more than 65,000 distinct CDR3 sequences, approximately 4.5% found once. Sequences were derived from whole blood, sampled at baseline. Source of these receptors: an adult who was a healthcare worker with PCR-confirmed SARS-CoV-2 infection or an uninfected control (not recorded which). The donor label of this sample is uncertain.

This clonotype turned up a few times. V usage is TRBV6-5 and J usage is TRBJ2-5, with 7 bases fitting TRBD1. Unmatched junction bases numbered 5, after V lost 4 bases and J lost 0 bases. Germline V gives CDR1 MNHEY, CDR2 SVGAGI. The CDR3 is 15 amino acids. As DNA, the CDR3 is TGTGCCAGCAGTTCAACAGGGGTCAACCAAGAGACCCAGTACTTC. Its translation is CASSSTGVNQETQYF.

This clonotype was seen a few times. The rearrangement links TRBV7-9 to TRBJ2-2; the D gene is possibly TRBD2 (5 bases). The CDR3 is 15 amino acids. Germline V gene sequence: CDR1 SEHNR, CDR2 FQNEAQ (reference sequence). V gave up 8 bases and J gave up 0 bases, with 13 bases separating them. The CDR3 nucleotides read TGTGCCAGCGGTAGCGCGGGCGCGAACACCGGGGAGCTGTTTTTT. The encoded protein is CASGSAGANTGELFF.

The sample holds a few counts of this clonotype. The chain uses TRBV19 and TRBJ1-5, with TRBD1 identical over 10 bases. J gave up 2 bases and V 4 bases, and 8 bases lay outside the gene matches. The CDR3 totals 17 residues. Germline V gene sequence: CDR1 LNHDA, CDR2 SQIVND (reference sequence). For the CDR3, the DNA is TGTGCCAGTAGTACCCGCTTAGGGACAGGGGGCAATCAGCCCCAGCATTTT. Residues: CASSTRLGTGGNQPQHF.

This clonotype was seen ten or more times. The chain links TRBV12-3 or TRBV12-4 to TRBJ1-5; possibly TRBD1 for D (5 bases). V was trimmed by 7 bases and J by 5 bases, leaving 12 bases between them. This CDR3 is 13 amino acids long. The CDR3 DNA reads TGTGCCAGCACCGCGACAGCCGATCAGCCCCAGCATTTT. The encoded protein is CASTATADQPQHF.

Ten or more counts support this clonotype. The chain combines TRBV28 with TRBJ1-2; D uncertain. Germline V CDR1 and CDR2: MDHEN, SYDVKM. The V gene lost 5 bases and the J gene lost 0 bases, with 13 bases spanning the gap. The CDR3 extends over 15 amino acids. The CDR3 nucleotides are TGTGCCAGCAGTCCTCCGGGGTCCACTAACTATGGCTACACCTTC. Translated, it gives CASSPPGSTNYGYTF.

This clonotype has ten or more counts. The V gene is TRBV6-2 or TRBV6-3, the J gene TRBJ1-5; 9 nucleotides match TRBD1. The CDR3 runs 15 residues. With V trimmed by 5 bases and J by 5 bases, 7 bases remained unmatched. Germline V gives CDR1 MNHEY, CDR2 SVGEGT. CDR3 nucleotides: TGTGCCAGCAGTCTCCGACAGGGGGGCCATCAGCCCCAGCATTTT. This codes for CASSLRQGGHQPQHF.

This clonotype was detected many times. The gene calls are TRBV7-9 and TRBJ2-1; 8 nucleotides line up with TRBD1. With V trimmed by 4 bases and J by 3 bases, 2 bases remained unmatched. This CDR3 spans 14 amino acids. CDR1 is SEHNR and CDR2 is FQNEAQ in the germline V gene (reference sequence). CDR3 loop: CASSSGTGYNEQFF. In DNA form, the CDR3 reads TGTGCCAGCAGCTCCGGGACAGGCTACAATGAGCAGTTCTTC.

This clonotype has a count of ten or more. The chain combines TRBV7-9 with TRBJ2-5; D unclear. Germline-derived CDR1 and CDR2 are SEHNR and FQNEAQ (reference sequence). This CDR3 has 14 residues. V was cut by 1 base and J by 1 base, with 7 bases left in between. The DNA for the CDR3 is TGTGCCAGCAGCTTAGTGGCGATCCAAGAGACCCAGTACTTC. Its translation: CASSLVAIQETQYF.

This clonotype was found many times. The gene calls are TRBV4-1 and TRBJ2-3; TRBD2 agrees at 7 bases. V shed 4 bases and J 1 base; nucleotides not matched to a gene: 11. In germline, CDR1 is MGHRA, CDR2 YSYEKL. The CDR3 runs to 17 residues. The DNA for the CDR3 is TGCGCCAGCAGCCGCGGTAGACTAGCAGGTCGCACAGATACGCAGTATTTT. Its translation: CASSRGRLAGRTDTQYF.

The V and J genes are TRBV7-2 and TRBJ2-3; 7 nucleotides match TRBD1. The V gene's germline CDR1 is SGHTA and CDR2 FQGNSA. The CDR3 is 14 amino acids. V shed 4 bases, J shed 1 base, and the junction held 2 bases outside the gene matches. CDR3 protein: CASSSGQGTDTQYF. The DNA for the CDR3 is TGTGCCAGCAGCTCAGGACAGGGCACAGATACGCAGTATTTT.